Sequencing of this T cell receptor (beta chain) was carried out in a study of early T cells in non-severe SARS-CoV-2 infection. Study overall: Sequencing was performed on bulk RNA from unsorted whole blood, leaving chains unpaired.

The V and J ends lost 2 bases and 2 bases respectively, with 6 bases between them. Looked up from germline, CDR1 is MGHDK and CDR2 is SYGVNS. CDR3 length equals 14 residues. Study-wide findings and caveats: Missing private and CD4 specificities, VDJdb matching favored anti-spike CD8 responses.

Comment on this clonotype: Its antigen is as yet unknown.

Individual cDNA molecules each received unique molecular identifiers attached to them. TCRdb re-called the 5' RACE reads through MiXCR, storing one row per CDR3 protein. The top ten hold roughly 9.9% of the sample, which has approximately 52,000 distinct CDR3 sequences, 6.5% to 9% seen once. This chain connects TRBV25-1 to TRBJ2-2; D uncertain. Material: whole blood. The clonotype comes from an adult who was a healthcare worker with PCR-confirmed SARS-CoV-2 infection or an uninfected control (not recorded which). CDR3 sequence: CASSEPYNTGELFF. CDR3 nucleotides: TGTGCCAGCAGTGAACCGTATAACACCGGGGAGCTGTTTTTT.